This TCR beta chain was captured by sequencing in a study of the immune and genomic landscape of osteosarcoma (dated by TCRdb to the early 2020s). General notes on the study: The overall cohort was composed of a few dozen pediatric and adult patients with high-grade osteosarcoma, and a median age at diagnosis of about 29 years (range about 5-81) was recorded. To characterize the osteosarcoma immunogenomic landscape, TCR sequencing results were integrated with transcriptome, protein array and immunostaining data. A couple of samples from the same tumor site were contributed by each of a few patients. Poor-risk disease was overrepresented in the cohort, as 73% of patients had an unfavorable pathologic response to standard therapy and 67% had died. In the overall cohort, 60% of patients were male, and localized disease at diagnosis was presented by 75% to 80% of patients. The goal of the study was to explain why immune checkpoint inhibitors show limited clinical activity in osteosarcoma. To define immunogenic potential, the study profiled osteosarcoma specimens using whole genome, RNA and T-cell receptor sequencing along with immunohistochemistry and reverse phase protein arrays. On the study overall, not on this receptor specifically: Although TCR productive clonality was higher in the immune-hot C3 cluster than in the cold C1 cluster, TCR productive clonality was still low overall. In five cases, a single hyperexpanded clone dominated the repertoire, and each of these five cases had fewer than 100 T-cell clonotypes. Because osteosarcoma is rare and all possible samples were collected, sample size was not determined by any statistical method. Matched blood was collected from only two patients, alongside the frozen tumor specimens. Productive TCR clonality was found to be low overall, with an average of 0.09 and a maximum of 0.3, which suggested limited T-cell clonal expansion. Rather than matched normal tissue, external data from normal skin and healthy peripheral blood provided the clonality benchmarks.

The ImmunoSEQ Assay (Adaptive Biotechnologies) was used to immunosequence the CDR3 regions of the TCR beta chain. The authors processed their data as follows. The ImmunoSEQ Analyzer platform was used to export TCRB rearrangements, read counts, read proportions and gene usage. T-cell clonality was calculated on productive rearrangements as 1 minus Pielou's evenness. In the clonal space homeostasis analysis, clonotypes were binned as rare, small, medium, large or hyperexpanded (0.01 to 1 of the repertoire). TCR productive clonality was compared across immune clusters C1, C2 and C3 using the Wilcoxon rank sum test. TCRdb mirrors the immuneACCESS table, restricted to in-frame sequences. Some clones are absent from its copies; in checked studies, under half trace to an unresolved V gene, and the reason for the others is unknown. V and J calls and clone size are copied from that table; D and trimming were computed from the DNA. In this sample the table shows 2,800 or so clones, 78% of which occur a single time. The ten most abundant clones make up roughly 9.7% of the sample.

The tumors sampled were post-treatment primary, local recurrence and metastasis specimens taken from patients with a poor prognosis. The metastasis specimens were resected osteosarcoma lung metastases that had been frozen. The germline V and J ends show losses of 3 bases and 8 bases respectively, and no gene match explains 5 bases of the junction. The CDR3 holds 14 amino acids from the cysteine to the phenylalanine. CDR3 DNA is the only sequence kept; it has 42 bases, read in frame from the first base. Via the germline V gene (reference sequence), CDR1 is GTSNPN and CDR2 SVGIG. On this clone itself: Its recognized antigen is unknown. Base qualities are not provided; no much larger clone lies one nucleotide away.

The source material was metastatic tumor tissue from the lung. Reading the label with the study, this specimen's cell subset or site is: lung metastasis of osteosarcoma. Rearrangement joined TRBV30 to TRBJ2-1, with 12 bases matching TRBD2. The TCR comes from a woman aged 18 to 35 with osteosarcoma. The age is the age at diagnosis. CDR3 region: CAWSGLAGIHEQFF. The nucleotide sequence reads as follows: TGTGCCTGGAGCGGACTAGCGGGGATACATGAGCAGTTCTTC.